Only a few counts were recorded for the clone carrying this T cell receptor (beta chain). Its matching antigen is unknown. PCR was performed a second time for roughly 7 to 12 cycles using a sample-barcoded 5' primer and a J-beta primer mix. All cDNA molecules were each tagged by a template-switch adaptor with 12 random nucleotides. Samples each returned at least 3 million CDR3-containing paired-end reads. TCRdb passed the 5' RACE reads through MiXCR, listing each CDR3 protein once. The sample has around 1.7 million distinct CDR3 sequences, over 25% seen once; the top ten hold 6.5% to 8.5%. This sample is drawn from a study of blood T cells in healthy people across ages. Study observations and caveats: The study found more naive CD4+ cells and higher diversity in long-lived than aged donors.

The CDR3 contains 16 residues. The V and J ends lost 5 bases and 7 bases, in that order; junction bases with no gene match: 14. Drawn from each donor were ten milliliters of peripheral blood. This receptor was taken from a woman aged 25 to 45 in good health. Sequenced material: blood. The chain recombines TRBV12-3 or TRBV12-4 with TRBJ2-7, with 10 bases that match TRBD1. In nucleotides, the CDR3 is TGTGCCAGCAGTCCCGGGACAGGGGCCCTCCCAAGAGAGCAGTACTTC. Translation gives CASSPGTGALPREQYF.